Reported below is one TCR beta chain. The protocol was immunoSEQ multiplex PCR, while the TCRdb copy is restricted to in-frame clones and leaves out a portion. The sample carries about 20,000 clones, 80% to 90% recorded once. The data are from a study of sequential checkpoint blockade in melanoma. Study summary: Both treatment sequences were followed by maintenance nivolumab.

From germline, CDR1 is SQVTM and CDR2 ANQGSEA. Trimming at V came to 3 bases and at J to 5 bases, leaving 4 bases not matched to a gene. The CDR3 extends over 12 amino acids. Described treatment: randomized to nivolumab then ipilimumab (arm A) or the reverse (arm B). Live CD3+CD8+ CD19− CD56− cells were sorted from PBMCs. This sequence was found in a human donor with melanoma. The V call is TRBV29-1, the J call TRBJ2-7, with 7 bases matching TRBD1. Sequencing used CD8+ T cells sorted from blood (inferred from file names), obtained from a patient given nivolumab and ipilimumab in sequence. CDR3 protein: CSVDRGMNEQYF. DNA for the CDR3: TGCAGCGTTGACAGGGGGATGAACGAGCAGTACTTC.